This passage covers 32 T cell receptor beta chains from one sample sequenced in a study of blood T cell repertoires in COVID-19. Measured with immunoSEQ multiplex PCR; TCRdb has only the in-frame clones, and not every one. Here the sample spans 300,000 to 500,000 clones, around 87% being singletons. Source material: PBMCs or T cells enriched from blood (not recorded which). Receptor source: a woman in her 30s with acute COVID-19.

V is TRBV6-5 and J is TRBJ1-2; the match to TRBD1 covers 12 bases. The CDR3 is 15 residues long. J lost 3 bases, V lost 5 bases, and 4 bases had no gene match. CDR1 MNHEY and CDR2 SVGAGI come from the germline V gene. In DNA form, the CDR3 reads TGTGCCAGCAGTCACCGGGACAGGGGGCACTATGGCTACACCTTC. As protein: CASSHRDRGHYGYTF.

Only a few counts were recorded for this clone. The chain couples TRBV6-2 or TRBV6-3 to TRBJ2-3; 11 bases map to TRBD2. The V gene's germline CDR1 is MNHEY and CDR2 SVGEGT. V lost 2 bases and J lost 2; bases outside the gene matches: 6. The CDR3 consists of 17 residues. CDR3 sequence (DNA): TGTGCCAGCAGTTACCCGGGACTAGCGGTCAACACAGATACGCAGTATTTT. As protein: CASSYPGLAVNTDTQYF.

V gene TRBV6-5 combines with J gene TRBJ2-7; 8 nucleotides line up with TRBD1. V trimming: 6 bases; J trimming: 3 bases; junction bases outside the gene matches: 7. Germline V gene sequence: CDR1 MNHEY, CDR2 SVGAGI. The CDR3 spans 14 residues. The CDR3 loop is CASREPGQVYEQYF. The CDR3 bases are TGTGCCAGCAGAGAGCCGGGACAGGTCTACGAGCAGTACTTC.

V gene TRBV6-5 combines with J gene TRBJ1-2, with a possible D match to TRBD1 (5 bases). The V gene lost 5 bases and the J gene lost 4 bases, with 11 bases spanning the gap. This CDR3 contains 13 residues. CDR1 and CDR2 from the germline V gene are MNHEY and SVGAGI. This CDR3 is CASSMWQGYGYTF. Here the CDR3 DNA reads TGTGCCAGCAGTATGTGGCAGGGCTATGGCTACACCTTC.

With regard to this clone: An end of the junction differs from the germline gene, which may be a read error. V usage is TRBV5-1 and J usage is TRBJ1-1, with D possibly TRBD1 on 5 matching bases. This CDR3 is built from 14 residues. In germline, CDR1 is SGHRS, CDR2 YFSETQ. The CDR3 DNA reads TGCGCCAGCAGTTTGGGACTCCCCTACACTGAAGCTTTCTTT. It translates to CASSLGLPYTEAFF.

The gene calls are TRBV2 and TRBJ2-5; 7 bases line up with TRBD1. Germline lookup yields CDR1 SNHLY and CDR2 FYNNEI. The CDR3 is made up of 12 amino acids. V gave up 10 bases and J gave up 0 bases; unmatched junction bases: 2. This chain's CDR3 is CATTGDQETQYF. CDR3 nucleotide sequence: TGTGCCACCACAGGGGACCAAGAGACCCAGTACTTC.

The chain has TRBV10-2 and TRBJ1-4; D is unclear. CDR1 WSHSY and CDR2 SAAADI come from the germline V gene. CDR3 length equals 15 residues. The V end lost 4 bases, the J end lost 8 bases, and 17 bases lay between the germline ends. CDR3 residues: CASSVRPARNEKLFF. The DNA of the CDR3 is TGCGCCAGCAGTGTTCGTCCAGCGAGGAACGAAAAACTGTTTTTT.

This chain uses TRBV4-1 with TRBJ1-5; 7 positions match TRBD1. Trimming removed 1 base from V and 3 bases from J; junction bases left unmatched: 9. This CDR3 is built from 17 residues. The germline CDR1 and CDR2 sequences are MGHRA and YSYEKL. The CDR3 DNA is TGCGCCAGCAGCCAAGGGCCGCACAGGGGATCCAATCAGCCCCAGCATTTT. Protein: CASSQGPHRGSNQPQHF.

The gene calls are TRBV3-1 (or the pseudogene TRBV3-2) and TRBJ1-1; the D gene is possibly TRBD1 (5 bases). The CDR3 has 12 amino acids. The germline gives CDR1 LGHDT, CDR2 YNNKEL (reference sequence). V dropped 1 base and J dropped 11 bases, with 11 bases sitting between them. The CDR3 region has the DNA TGTGCCAGCAGCCAAGCGGCAGGGCGGGCTTTCTTT. This sequence encodes CASSQAAGRAFF.

This rearrangement joins TRBV6-5 to TRBJ2-2, with a weak D call TRBD1 (6 bases). CDR1 MNHEY and CDR2 SVGAGI come from the germline V gene. The germline V and J ends were trimmed by 6 bases and 6 bases, with 17 bases remaining between them. The CDR3 is 15 residues long. CDR3 protein: CASRIRQVSAGELFF. The CDR3 DNA sequence: TGTGCCAGCAGAATTCGACAGGTTTCAGCCGGGGAGCTGTTTTTT.

This clone is deemed medium-sized (0.01 to 0.1%). This chain connects TRBV9 to TRBJ2-7; TRBD1 is a possible D gene (6 bases). Germline CDR1 is SGDLS and CDR2 is YYNGEE. The V end was cut by 4 bases, the J end by 2 bases, with 13 bases between. CDR3 length: 14 residues. CDR3 protein: CASSPWDTTYEQYF. CDR3 nucleotides: TGTGCCAGCAGCCCCTGGGACACGACCTACGAGCAGTACTTC.

This chain connects TRBV19 to TRBJ1-2; no clear D gene. Germline assignment: CDR1 LNHDA and CDR2 SQIVND (reference sequence). Trimming shortened V by 2 bases and J by 5 bases, and 18 bases separated the two germline ends. The CDR3 is made up of 16 amino acids. The CDR3 spells CASSIPGRNPSYGYTF. CDR3 sequence (DNA): TGTGCCAGTAGTATACCTGGGAGGAACCCATCATATGGCTACACCTTC.

The gene calls are TRBV4-1 and TRBJ1-3; TRBD1 aligns across 8 bases. Losses at the gene ends were 1 base for V and 4 bases for J; bases not matched to a gene: 9. Germline CDR1 reads MGHRA; CDR2 reads YSYEKL. The CDR3 length is 17 residues. CDR3 loop: CASSQGRQGARGNTIYF. The CDR3 region has the DNA TGCGCCAGCAGCCAAGGGCGGCAGGGGGCGAGGGGAAACACCATATATTTT.

In regard to this clone: At the DNA level, this CDR3 is encoded by other sequences in the same sample as well. This chain uses TRBV7-3 with TRBJ2-1; 10 positions match TRBD2. The CDR3 has 15 residues. The J segment lost 2 bases and the V segment lost 5 bases, leaving 3 bases of the junction unmatched. Germline assignment: CDR1 SGHTA and CDR2 FQGTGA. The CDR3 DNA sequence: TGTGCCAGCAGCCTAAGCGGGGGGGCCTACAATGAGCAGTTCTTC. Protein product: CASSLSGGAYNEQFF.

The chain employs TRBV4-1 and TRBJ1-3; D is unresolved. V lost 0 bases, J lost 0 bases, and 12 bases lay in between. The CDR3 sequence is 17 residues long. The germline V gene encodes CDR1 MGHRA and CDR2 YSYEKL. For the CDR3, the DNA is TGCGCCAGCAGCCAAGATTGGTCAGGCTACTCTGGAAACACCATATATTTT. This sequence encodes CASSQDWSGYSGNTIYF.

CDR3 amino acids: CASSSGTGLYGYTF. In nucleotides, the CDR3 is TGTGCCAGCAGTTCCGGGACAGGACTCTATGGCTACACCTTC. The gene calls are TRBV9 and TRBJ1-2; TRBD1 matches at 8 bases. This CDR3 region has 14 residues. Germline trimming cut 5 bases from V and 4 bases from J; bases unmatched to any gene: 7. Per the germline V gene, CDR1 is SGDLS and CDR2 is YYNGEE.

This sequence joins TRBV9 and TRBJ1-2; D uncertain. The V end was cut by 7 bases, the J end by 7 bases, with 8 bases between. The CDR3 sequence is 10 residues long. The V gene's germline CDR1 is SGDLS and CDR2 YYNGEE. This CDR3 reads CASGSPGYTF. Here the CDR3 DNA reads TGTGCCAGCGGGAGCCCTGGCTACACCTTC.

V usage is TRBV9 and J usage is TRBJ1-2; TRBD1 matches 7 bases. This CDR3 has 15 amino acids. V dropped 0 bases and J dropped 2; count of bases not matched to a gene: 4. CDR1 is SGDLS and CDR2 is YYNGEE in the germline V gene. CDR3 DNA sequence: TGTGCCAGCAGCGTAGCCGGGGACAGCAACTATGGCTACACCTTC. Translation gives CASSVAGDSNYGYTF. Full variable domain (remainder filled in from reference TRBV9 and TRBJ1-2): DSGVTQTPKHLITATGQRVTLRCSPRSGDLSVYWYQQSLDQGLQFLIQYYNGEERAKGNILERFSAQQFPDLHSELNLSSLELGDSALYFCASSVAGDSNYGYTFGSGTRLTVV.

This clone showed up just a few times. This rearrangement joins TRBV11-3 to TRBJ2-7, with 13 nucleotides matching TRBD2. CDR3 length: 15 amino acids. The germline gives CDR1 SGHNT, CDR2 YENEEA. V shed 4 bases, J shed 6 bases, and the junction held 6 bases outside the gene matches. The CDR3 nucleotides are TGTGCCAGCAGCTCCAGGACTAGCGGGGGCGGCGAGCAGTACTTC. Its protein product is CASSSRTSGGGEQYF.

The chain's CDR3 is CASSRDRVTENQPQHF. As DNA, the CDR3 is TGTGCCAGCAGCCGGGACAGGGTAACTGAGAATCAGCCCCAGCATTTT. The chain recombines TRBV14 with TRBJ1-5, with 9 bases aligning to TRBD1. Germline trimming cut 4 bases from V and 4 bases from J; bases unmatched to any gene: 8. CDR1 and CDR2 (germline): SGHDN, FVKESK. The CDR3 consists of 16 residues.

The CDR3 region has the DNA TGCAGCGTTGAAGACCGGACAGGGAGGTTGGAAGCTTTCTTT. Amino acids: CSVEDRTGRLEAFF. The V and J genes are TRBV29-1 and TRBJ1-1, with 8 positions matching TRBD1. This CDR3 has 14 amino acids. Germline trimming cut 0 bases from V and 8 bases from J; bases unmatched to any gene: 8. Germline lookup yields CDR1 SQVTM and CDR2 ANQGSEA.

This chain connects TRBV7-3 to TRBJ2-1, with D perhaps matching TRBD1 (6 bases). CDR1 and CDR2 (germline): SGHTA, FQGTGA. The CDR3 spans 15 residues. V dropped 5 bases and J dropped 6 bases, with 17 bases sitting between them. The CDR3 spells CASSPQGAVVNEQFF. CDR3 nucleotide sequence: TGTGCCAGCAGCCCACAGGGCGCGGTTGTCAATGAGCAGTTCTTC.

This chain uses TRBV19 with TRBJ1-5, with D tentatively TRBD1 (5 bases). The CDR3 length is 15 residues. The germline gives CDR1 LNHDA, CDR2 SQIVND (reference sequence). The ends were cut back, 6 bases at V and 5 bases at J, with 17 bases in the middle. CDR3 DNA sequence: TGTGCCAGTAGGTCCCAGGGCCCTGACCATCAGCCCCAGCATTTT. This translates into CASRSQGPDHQPQHF.

V is TRBV7-6 and J is TRBJ2-7, with D possibly matching TRBD2 (6 bases). CDR1 and CDR2 from the germline V gene are SGHVS and FNYEAQ. V was pared by 0 bases and J by 0 bases, with 6 bases between. This CDR3 is built from 14 residues. The CDR3 sequence: CASSLAGGSYEQYF. DNA of the CDR3: TGTGCCAGCAGCTTAGCGGGGGGCTCCTACGAGCAGTACTTC.

V gene TRBV7-2 combines with J gene TRBJ1-6; no firm D call. The CDR3 sequence is 12 residues long. Germline V gene sequence: CDR1 SGHTA, CDR2 FQGNSA. The V end lost 0 bases, the J end lost 11 bases, and 5 bases lay between the germline ends. DNA for the CDR3: TGTGCCAGCAGCTTAGCGGGCGCACCCCTCCACTTT. Translating gives CASSLAGAPLHF.

The chain employs TRBV3-1 (or the pseudogene TRBV3-2) and TRBJ1-2; D is perhaps TRBD1 (6 bases). Looked up from germline, CDR1 is LGHDT and CDR2 is YNNKEL (reference sequence). The ends were cut back, 4 bases at V and 4 bases at J, with 10 bases in the middle. The CDR3 runs 13 residues. CDR3 DNA sequence: TGTGCCAGCAGCCTTTCGGACAGCTATGGCTACACCTTC. This gives the protein CASSLSDSYGYTF.

The rearrangement uses TRBV4-1 and TRBJ2-2, with TRBD2 as a possible D gene (6 bases). CDR1 MGHRA and CDR2 YSYEKL come from the germline V gene. The CDR3 loop spans 17 amino acids. Trimming stripped 3 bases from V and 0 bases from J, with 14 bases between. This CDR3 reads CASSQAPGLTNTGELFF. The CDR3 nucleotides are TGCGCCAGCAGCCAGGCACCGGGACTCACGAACACCGGGGAGCTGTTTTTT.

The V call is TRBV9, the J call TRBJ2-7; TRBD2 agrees at 12 bases. V shed 4 bases, J shed 1 base, and the junction held 3 bases outside the gene matches. Germline CDR1 and CDR2: SGDLS and YYNGEE. The CDR3 consists of 15 residues. The CDR3 bases are TGTGCCAGCAGCTCTGGACTAGCGGGGTCCTACGAGCAGTACTTC. Its translation: CASSSGLAGSYEQYF.

This clone turned up a few times. This rearrangement joins TRBV6-5 to TRBJ1-1, with D unresolved. Germline V gives CDR1 MNHEY, CDR2 SVGAGI. Trimming removed 4 bases from V and 8 bases from J, with 17 bases in between. The CDR3 runs to 14 residues. The CDR3 nucleotides are TGTGCCAGCAGTTCCCTTTGGGCTGCCTCCGAAGCTTTCTTT. It codes for CASSSLWAASEAFF.

This clone was recorded a few times. The V and J genes are TRBV7-8 and TRBJ1-2; 9 positions agree with TRBD1. The CDR3 extends over 17 amino acids. The germline gives CDR1 SGHVS, CDR2 FQNEAQ. V shed 5 bases and J 4 bases; nucleotides not matched to a gene: 14. The DNA for the CDR3 is TGTGCCAGCAGCGTCCGACAGGGGGGGAATTCAGGCTATGGCTACACCTTC. It is translated as CASSVRQGGNSGYGYTF.

The J gene is TRBJ1-2, the V gene TRBV4-1; TRBD1 aligns across 10 bases. This CDR3 comprises 16 residues. Unmatched junction bases numbered 5, after V lost 0 bases and J lost 4 bases. CDR1 MGHRA and CDR2 YSYEKL come from the germline V gene. CDR3 loop: CASSQEWGQGSYGYTF. CDR3 DNA: TGCGCCAGCAGCCAAGAGTGGGGACAGGGGAGCTATGGCTACACCTTC.

The chain couples TRBV6-1 to TRBJ1-1; 8 nucleotides match TRBD1. CDR1 is MNHNS and CDR2 is SASEGT in the germline V gene. V lost 4 bases, J lost 2 bases, and 9 bases stayed unmatched. This CDR3 contains 16 residues. The CDR3 protein is CASSGRTGRVNTEAFF. For the CDR3, the DNA is TGTGCCAGCAGTGGACGGACAGGGCGGGTCAACACTGAAGCTTTCTTT.